This TCR beta chain was obtained from a study of T cells after yellow fever vaccination. Study overall: Fractions of low cell number were prepared using SMART-Seq v4 Ultra Low Input.

This CDR3 is 17 amino acids long. The germline CDR1 and CDR2 sequences are MNHEY and SVGAGI. The V end lost 0 bases, the J end lost 0 bases, and 15 bases lay between the germline ends. TCRdb analysed the 5' RACE reads with MiXCR anew, one entry per CDR3 protein. Here the sample spans 500,000 to 700,000 distinct CDR3 sequences, under 25% being singletons. Specimen: PBMCs, collected 15 days after the yellow fever booster vaccination. V is TRBV6-5 and J is TRBJ2-7; TRBD1 or TRBD2 may be the D gene (5 bases each). The origin of this receptor is a man aged 25 to 45 who received the YFV17D yellow fever vaccine. The CDR3 region has the DNA TGTGCCAGCAGTTACTCTGGGGAGCAGGGCCACTCCTACGAGCAGTACTTC. This translates into CASSYSGEQGHSYEQYF.